This passage covers 8 T cell receptor beta chains from one sample sequenced in a study of cytomegalovirus exposure and HLA in healthy donors. 60 Vbeta and 13 Jbeta primers were used in PCR. TCRdb's table, derived via immunoSEQ multiplex PCR, lists solely in-frame clones and lacks some. The data show about 180,000 clones, about 86% seen once. The sample consisted of PBMCs. The source of these receptors is a woman in her twenties or thirties in good health and CMV-seronegative.

The V call is TRBV4-1, the J call TRBJ1-2; TRBD1 aligns across 9 bases. The CDR3 has 14 residues. CDR1 is MGHRA, CDR2 YSYEKL, per germline. The V and J ends lost 0 bases and 5 bases, in that order; junction bases with no gene match: 1. The CDR3 nucleotides are TGCGCCAGCAGCCAAGAAGGGACAGGGTATGGCTACACCTTC. This translates into CASSQEGTGYGYTF.

This clone was detected a few times. V is TRBV7-2 and J is TRBJ1-2; possibly TRBD1 for D (5 bases). CDR3 length equals 15 residues. Trimming took off 3 bases at V and 2 bases at J, with 13 bases between the two ends. Germline V CDR1 and CDR2: SGHTA, FQGNSA. CDR3 nucleotide sequence: TGTGCCAGCAGCTTCCTGCCGGACACGAACTATGGCTACACCTTC. Protein: CASSFLPDTNYGYTF. Drawing the rest from reference TRBV7-2 and TRBJ1-2, the complete variable domain is GAGVSQSPSNKVTEKGKDVELRCDPISGHTALYWYRQSLGQGLEFLIYFQGNSAPDKSGLPSDRFSAERTGGSVSTLTIQRTQQEDSAVYLCASSFLPDTNYGYTFGSGTRLTVV.

The gene calls are TRBV6-1 and TRBJ2-1; D remains unclear. The CDR3 is 15 amino acids. Trimming took off 4 bases at V and 6 bases at J, with 16 bases between the two ends. From germline, CDR1 is MNHNS and CDR2 SASEGT. CDR3 amino acids: CASSGVGKRGNEQFF. CDR3 coding DNA: TGTGCCAGCAGTGGTGTAGGAAAGCGCGGCAATGAGCAGTTCTTC.

V gene TRBV30 combines with J gene TRBJ2-1; 10 positions agree with TRBD1. The CDR3 has 14 amino acids. The J segment lost 8 bases and the V segment lost 0 bases, leaving 4 bases of the junction unmatched. The V gene's germline CDR1 is GTSNPN and CDR2 SVGIG (reference sequence). The CDR3 protein is CAWSVGQGVDEQFF. In nucleotides, the CDR3 is TGTGCCTGGAGTGTCGGACAGGGGGTGGATGAGCAGTTCTTC.

The CDR3 is CASSSLAGVNQYF. In DNA form, the CDR3 reads TGTGCCAGCAGTTCACTAGCGGGAGTAAACCAGTACTTC. V usage is TRBV6-1 and J usage is TRBJ2-5; 11 positions match TRBD2. V shed 5 bases and J 10 bases; nucleotides not matched to a gene: 6. The CDR3 is 13 amino acids. Germline CDR1 and CDR2: MNHNS and SASEGT.

The chain uses TRBV27 and TRBJ2-5; 13 bases map to TRBD2. The CDR3 sequence is 21 residues long. V was pared by 5 bases and J by 13 bases, with 31 bases of the junction left unmatched. Germline lookup yields CDR1 MNHEY and CDR2 SMNVEV (reference sequence). For the CDR3, the DNA is TGTGCCAGCAGTGTAAAAGAACCTCGGACTAGCGGGGGCCACCTCCCTGGGTATCGGTACTTC. It yields the protein CASSVKEPRTSGGHLPGYRYF.

In this sample, this clone turned up once. The chain's CDR3 is CASSFGQANTEAFF. CDR3 nucleotide sequence: TGTGCCAGCAGCTTTGGACAGGCGAACACTGAAGCTTTCTTT. The rearrangement joins TRBV7-9 to TRBJ1-1; the match to TRBD1 covers 7 bases. The CDR3 covers 14 residues. Trimming removed 3 bases from V and 1 base from J; junction bases left unmatched: 2. Germline CDR1 and CDR2: SEHNR and FQNEAQ (reference sequence).

The chain carries TRBV5-5 and TRBJ1-5, with D perhaps TRBD1 (5 bases). Trimming removed 2 bases from V and 0 bases from J, with 12 bases in between. The germline V gene has CDR1 SGHKS and CDR2 YYEKEE (reference sequence). The CDR3 runs 16 residues. In DNA, the CDR3 is TGTGCCAGCAGCTTCTTTCTCCAGGGTAGCAATCAGCCCCAGCATTTT. Translation: CASSFFLQGSNQPQHF.